What follows are 32 T cell receptor beta chains derived from one specimen sequenced in a study of OX40 agonist ivuxolimab in advanced cancers. Profiling relied on immunoSEQ multiplex PCR, and the TCRdb table lists in-frame clones only, not all of them. The sample shows approximately 68,000 clones, about four fifths of them seen only once. The material was CD4+ or CD8+ T cells sorted from blood, obtained in a trial of the OX40 agonist ivuxolimab. The source of these receptors is an adult with an advanced solid tumor such as melanoma, head and neck, liver or kidney cancer.

The rearrangement links TRBV4-1 to TRBJ1-5; no reliable D call. The CDR3 has 15 amino acids. V lost 1 base to trimming and J lost 12 bases, with 19 bases between them. CDR1 MGHRA and CDR2 YSYEKL come from the germline V gene. The CDR3 is CASSQGADRAGDQHF. The CDR3 nucleotides read TGCGCCAGCAGCCAAGGGGCCGATAGGGCTGGGGACCAGCATTTT.

The chain joins TRBV6-6 to TRBJ1-1; TRBD1 might be the D (5 bases). CDR1 and CDR2 from the germline V gene are MNHNY and SVGAGI (reference sequence). The CDR3 covers 14 residues. V lost 0 bases and J lost 1, with 6 bases in between. The CDR3 loop is CASSYSRGNTEAFF. The CDR3 coding sequence is TGTGCCAGCAGTTACTCGAGGGGGAACACTGAAGCTTTCTTT.

This clone was observed once. The chain uses TRBV9 and TRBJ2-7; the match to TRBD2 covers 9 bases. V was pared by 4 bases and J by 7 bases, with 18 bases of the junction left unmatched. CDR1 is SGDLS, CDR2 YYNGEE, per germline. The CDR3 has 17 residues. The CDR3 region has the DNA TGTGCCAGCAGCCGGGGACTAGCCCTGACCAGCCCTGGGGAGCAGTACTTC. It is translated as CASSRGLALTSPGEQYF.

The chain carries TRBV6-1 and TRBJ1-5, with a possible D match to TRBD1 (5 bases). V was cut by 6 bases and J by 6 bases, with 15 bases left in between. CDR1 and CDR2 (germline): MNHNS, SASEGT. The CDR3 has 14 amino acids. The DNA of the CDR3 is TGTGCCAGCAGCATCGGGGCGTCGGGTCAGCCCCAGCATTTT. Translation: CASSIGASGQPQHF.

The chain recombines TRBV7-9 with TRBJ1-4; D is unclear. CDR1 is SEHNR, CDR2 FQNEAQ, per germline (reference sequence). Trimming shortened V by 1 base and J by 6 bases, and 12 bases separated the two germline ends. CDR3 length: 15 residues. Here the CDR3 reads CASSLELGRDEKLFF. DNA for the CDR3: TGTGCCAGCAGCTTAGAGTTGGGAAGGGATGAAAAACTGTTTTTT.

This CDR3 reads CASSQEARNEKLFF. The DNA of the CDR3 is TGTGCCAGCAGCCAAGAGGCCCGTAATGAAAAACTGTTTTTT. The chain couples TRBV4-2 to TRBJ1-4; no clear D. The germline CDR1 and CDR2 sequences are LGHNA and YNFKEQ. The CDR3 spans 14 residues. V lost 0 bases, J lost 4 bases, and 6 bases lay in between.

This chain joins TRBV9 and TRBJ2-3, with a possible D match to TRBD1 (5 bases). Trimming took off 4 bases at V and 3 bases at J, with 12 bases between the two ends. The CDR3 is 14 residues long. Germline lookup yields CDR1 SGDLS and CDR2 YYNGEE. CDR3 sequence reads: CASSTGDLTDTQYF. The CDR3 DNA reads TGTGCCAGCAGCACAGGAGACTTGACAGATACGCAGTATTTT.

In regard to this clone: Other DNA sequences of this sample code for an identical CDR3. This chain joins TRBV5-1 and TRBJ2-1, with D unclear. V gave up 2 bases and J gave up 0 bases, with 9 bases separating them. CDR1 is SGHRS and CDR2 is YFSETQ in the germline V gene. The CDR3 has 15 amino acids. The CDR3 sequence: CASSLGGSSYNEQFF. The CDR3 region has the DNA TGCGCCAGCAGCTTAGGCGGAAGCTCCTACAATGAGCAGTTCTTC.

This clone is termed medium-sized. This chain uses TRBV2 with TRBJ1-1; 8 nucleotides line up with TRBD1. Germline-derived CDR1 and CDR2 are SNHLY and FYNNEI. J lost 7 bases, V lost 6 bases, and 7 bases had no gene match. This CDR3 has 13 residues. CDR3 residues: CASRVYGQGEAFF. DNA of the CDR3: TGTGCCAGCAGGGTCTACGGACAGGGTGAAGCTTTCTTT. The full variable domain, rest sourced from reference TRBV2 and TRBJ1-1, is EPEVTQTPSHQVTQMGQEVILRCVPISNHLYFYWYRQILGQKVEFLVSFYNNEISEKSEIFDDQFSVERPDGSNFTLKIRSTKLEDSAMYFCASRVYGQGEAFFGQGTRLTVV.

The chain combines TRBV11-2 with TRBJ2-7, with no clear D. Germline CDR1 is SGHAT and CDR2 is FQNNGV. This CDR3 comprises 16 residues. V lost 5 bases, J lost 0 bases, and 17 bases lay in between. The DNA of the CDR3 is TGTGCCAGCAGCCCGCTCGGTGAAGGCCGCTCCTACGAGCAGTACTTC. It codes for CASSPLGEGRSYEQYF.

The V call is TRBV19, the J call TRBJ2-1; TRBD1 matches 7 bases. CDR3 length: 13 residues. V lost 7 bases to trimming and J lost 9 bases; unmatched junction nucleotides: 9. Germline V gene sequence: CDR1 LNHDA, CDR2 SQIVND (reference sequence). In DNA form, the CDR3 reads TGTGCCAGTAAGGAGACAGGGTCTAGTGAGCAGTTCTTC. This codes for CASKETGSSEQFF.

This chain connects TRBV7-2 to TRBJ2-7; D tentatively fits TRBD1 or TRBD2 (5 bases each). Germline V gene data show CDR1 as SGHTA and CDR2 as FQGNSA. The CDR3 loop spans 15 amino acids. V gave up 10 bases and J gave up 2 bases, with 21 bases separating them. The CDR3 sequence: CATSPFVDITYEQYF. The CDR3 DNA reads TGTGCCACTAGCCCGTTTGTGGACATTACCTACGAGCAGTACTTC.

The chain joins TRBV19 to TRBJ1-4, with D perhaps TRBD1 (6 bases). Per germline, CDR1 LNHDA and CDR2 SQIVND (reference sequence). This CDR3 is 16 amino acids long. V was cut by 4 bases and J by 8 bases, with 20 bases left in between. The chain's CDR3 is CASSTGTTGGKEKLFF. Written as DNA, the CDR3 is TGTGCCAGTAGTACCGGAACGACAGGTGGAAAGGAAAAACTGTTTTTT. Variable domain in full (rest from reference TRBV19 and TRBJ1-4): DGGITQSPKYLFRKEGQNVTLSCEQNLNHDAMYWYRQDPGQGLRLIYYSQIVNDFQKGDIAEGYSVSREKKESFPLTVTSAQKNPTAFYLCASSTGTTGGKEKLFFGSGTQLSVL.

The chain combines TRBV5-1 with TRBJ2-6; possible D gene TRBD2, 6 bases. The CDR3 covers 16 residues. Trimming removed 1 base from V and 1 base from J, with 9 bases in between. CDR1 is SGHRS and CDR2 is YFSETQ in the germline V gene. In DNA, the CDR3 is TGCGCCAGCAGCTTGAAACGGGGGTCTGGGGCCAACGTCCTGACTTTC. Residues: CASSLKRGSGANVLTF.

The table lists this clone with a few counts. J is TRBJ1-6 and V is TRBV12-5; 9 bases are a match to TRBD1. V lost 3 bases and J lost 6; bases outside the gene matches: 6. The germline V gene encodes CDR1 LGHNT and CDR2 FRNRAP. CDR3 length equals 16 residues. Here the CDR3 DNA reads TGTGCTAGTGGTTTCACAGGGGGCGCAGTTAATTCACCCCTCCACTTT. It yields the protein CASGFTGGAVNSPLHF.

Details on this clone: One junction end does not reproduce the germline sequence, and a read error may be involved. CDR3 sequence: CASSIGDSEDRNF. The CDR3 DNA is TGTGCCAGTAGTATCGGAGACAGTGAAGATCGGAACTTC. The chain joins TRBV19 to TRBJ2-7, with a weak D call TRBD1 (5 bases). The germline gives CDR1 LNHDA, CDR2 SQIVND (reference sequence). The CDR3 extends over 13 amino acids.

This rearrangement joins TRBV7-9 to TRBJ2-1, with D perhaps TRBD1 or TRBD2 (6 bases each). From germline, CDR1 is SEHNR and CDR2 FQNEAQ (reference sequence). This CDR3 region has 16 residues. The germline V and J ends were trimmed by 5 bases and 7 bases, with 21 bases remaining between them. As DNA, the CDR3 is TGTGCCAGCAGCGGAGACGGGGGTACGCAGGGGAATGAGCAGTTCTTC. It encodes CASSGDGGTQGNEQFF.

The rearrangement links TRBV25-1 to TRBJ2-2; D may correspond to TRBD1 or TRBD2 (5 bases each). Per the germline V gene, CDR1 is MGHDK and CDR2 is SYGVNS. Trimming took off 1 base at V and 4 bases at J, with 16 bases between the two ends. This CDR3 region has 17 residues. CDR3 coding DNA: TGTGCCAGCAGTGAATTAGGCGTAATGGGGGTCACCGGGGAGCTGTTTTTT. It encodes CASSELGVMGVTGELFF.

The chain is built from TRBV2 and TRBJ1-1; tentatively, D is TRBD1 (6 bases). V shed 10 bases and J shed 4 bases, with 16 bases lying between them. The CDR3 is 13 residues long. The V gene's germline CDR1 is SNHLY and CDR2 FYNNEI. CDR3 amino acids: CATSREGGTEAFF. The CDR3, as DNA: TGTGCCACCTCCAGGGAAGGGGGCACTGAAGCTTTCTTT.

This rearrangement joins TRBV7-3 to TRBJ2-1, with TRBD2 identical over 9 bases. The CDR3 is 17 residues long. Germline assignment: CDR1 SGHTA and CDR2 FQGTGA. Germline trimming cut 5 bases from V and 7 bases from J; bases unmatched to any gene: 15. CDR3 DNA sequence: TGTGCCAGCAGCCAAAGCCACTCGCGGGGGGGCCGGAATGAGCAGTTCTTC. This gives the protein CASSQSHSRGGRNEQFF.

This clone was recorded only once. This sequence joins TRBV7-8 and TRBJ2-5; either TRBD1 or TRBD2 may fit D (6 bases each). The CDR3 is 16 residues long. Trimming shortened V by 0 bases and J by 5 bases, and 16 bases separated the two germline ends. CDR1 and CDR2 (germline): SGHVS, FQNEAQ. For the CDR3, the DNA is TGTGCCAGCAGCTTAGCGCCCCGGGGGCCGGGGGAGACCCAGTACTTC. Translated, it gives CASSLAPRGPGETQYF.

CDR3 nucleotide sequence: TGTGCCAGCACCCGGGGGGGTCAAGAGACCCAGTACTTC. It codes for CASTRGGQETQYF. The chain couples TRBV5-8 to TRBJ2-5; 8 bases are shared with TRBD2. CDR3 length: 13 amino acids. V shed 6 bases, J shed 2 bases, and the junction held 3 bases outside the gene matches. CDR1 and CDR2 from the germline V gene are SGHTS and YDEGEE.

The chain employs TRBV19 and TRBJ2-3; TRBD1 agrees at 7 bases. The CDR3 extends over 14 amino acids. Germline V gives CDR1 LNHDA, CDR2 SQIVND (reference sequence). The V and J ends lost 8 bases and 2 bases, in that order; junction bases with no gene match: 7. The CDR3 bases are TGTGCCAGTTCTCCGGGACAGTACACAGATACGCAGTATTTT. Protein: CASSPGQYTDTQYF.

This clone is a singleton in its sample. This chain joins TRBV18 and TRBJ2-7, with D unclear. CDR3 size: 15 residues. Looked up from germline, CDR1 is KGHSH and CDR2 is LQKENI. V shed 3 bases and J shed 2 bases, with 14 bases lying between them. CDR3 nucleotides: TGTGCCAGCTCACCGATTTCAGGCAGAGCCTACGAGCAGTACGTC. Its translation: CASSPISGRAYEQYV.

The genes are TRBV5-1 and TRBJ1-1, with D possibly being TRBD1 (5 bases). The CDR3 spans 15 residues. Germline CDR1 is SGHRS and CDR2 is YFSETQ. The V gene lost 4 bases and the J gene lost 5 bases, with 18 bases spanning the gap. CDR3 sequence reads: CASSGEPAGLTEAFF. The CDR3 region has the DNA TGCGCCAGCAGCGGGGAGCCGGCAGGGCTGACTGAAGCTTTCTTT.

The chain recombines TRBV2 with TRBJ2-6; 8 bases agree with TRBD2. Germline trimming cut 10 bases from V and 0 bases from J; bases unmatched to any gene: 8. The CDR3 spans 16 residues. Germline CDR1 SNHLY, CDR2 FYNNEI. The CDR3 here is CATGGDQLSGANVLTF. For the CDR3, the DNA is TGTGCCACCGGGGGGGATCAACTCTCTGGGGCCAACGTCCTGACTTTC.

This clone was seen a single time. The rearrangement uses TRBV7-9 and TRBJ2-3; the D is unclear. This CDR3 is built from 14 residues. Trimming removed 0 bases from V and 6 bases from J, with 10 bases in between. CDR1 is SEHNR and CDR2 is FQNEAQ in the germline V gene (reference sequence). Here the CDR3 DNA reads TGTGCCAGCAGCTTAGCGCTCCTCCCCGATACGCAGTATTTT. Amino acid sequence: CASSLALLPDTQYF.

This chain joins TRBV9 and TRBJ1-2; 7 nucleotides match TRBD1. The CDR3 sequence is 15 residues long. Germline V gene data show CDR1 as SGDLS and CDR2 as YYNGEE. The V gene end was trimmed by 0 bases and the J gene end by 5 bases; junction bases not matched to a gene: 7. In DNA form, the CDR3 reads TGTGCCAGCAGCGTAGGGGAAGGGGGCTGGTATGGCTACACCTTC. Translated: CASSVGEGGWYGYTF. Full variable domain (rest looked up from reference TRBV9 and TRBJ1-2): DSGVTQTPKHLITATGQRVTLRCSPRSGDLSVYWYQQSLDQGLQFLIQYYNGEERAKGNILERFSAQQFPDLHSELNLSSLELGDSALYFCASSVGEGGWYGYTFGSGTRLTVV.

The chain is built from TRBV29-1 and TRBJ2-3, with D possibly TRBD2 on 7 matching bases. Germline CDR1 and CDR2: SQVTM and ANQGSEA. This CDR3 contains 13 residues. V shed 4 bases and J shed 7 bases, with 15 bases lying between them. The CDR3 coding sequence is TGCAGCGTTGGTCGGGGGGCCTCGAATACGCAGTATTTT. It yields the protein CSVGRGASNTQYF.

The chain employs TRBV7-9 and TRBJ1-1; the match to TRBD1 covers 9 bases. The CDR3 covers 14 residues. Germline assignment: CDR1 SEHNR and CDR2 FQNEAQ (reference sequence). J gave up 4 bases and V 1 base, and 1 base lay outside the gene matches. CDR3 nucleotide sequence: TGTGCCAGCAGCTTAGAGACAGGGGGCACTGAAGCTTTCTTT. Translation: CASSLETGGTEAFF.

This clone was seen once. This chain uses TRBV6-4 with TRBJ2-2; perhaps TRBD1 as D (6 bases). V shed 6 bases and J shed 5 bases, with 16 bases lying between them. CDR1 MRHNA and CDR2 SNTAGT come from the germline V gene. There are 15 residues in the CDR3. The CDR3 DNA reads TGTGCCAGCAGCGAACAGGGAACCTCAACCGGGGAGCTGTTTTTT. It specifies CASSEQGTSTGELFF.

The count of this clone is one. The rearrangement links TRBV6-4 to TRBJ2-1; 10 nucleotides match TRBD2. Germline assignment: CDR1 MRHNA and CDR2 SNTAGT. Trimming cost V 3 bases and J 7 bases; bases outside gene matches: 6. The CDR3 loop spans 15 amino acids. The CDR3, as DNA: TGTGCCAGCAGTGAGAGCGGGGGGGCCAATAATGAGCAGTTCTTC. It encodes CASSESGGANNEQFF.